Reported below is one TCR beta chain. Its target is unknown. These data are taken from a study of T cell responses to AZD1222 COVID-19 vaccine. Broader study findings: Regions 160-218 and 743-854 held dominance among vaccine-associated CD4 TCRs, which spanned spike.

Data came from immunoSEQ multiplex PCR; TCRdb stores just in-frame clones and leaves some out. The sample carries over 150,000 clones, around 93% recorded once. Sequencing used peripheral blood, obtained 28 days after the second AZD1222 dose. The TCR comes from an adult who received the AZD1222 COVID-19 vaccine.

In DNA, the CDR3 is TGTGCCAGCAGCTTGGCGGGGGCGGATGAAAAACTGTTTTTT. Amino acid sequence: CASSLAGADEKLFF. V is TRBV5-4 and J is TRBJ1-4, with a weak D call TRBD1 (6 bases). Trimming removed 0 bases at V and 6 bases at J, with 9 bases between. The CDR3 is made up of 14 amino acids. Germline values: CDR1 SGHNT, CDR2 YYREEE (reference sequence).